Detailed here is one T cell receptor (beta chain). Germline lookup yields CDR1 GTSNPN and CDR2 SVGIG (reference sequence). V lost 4 bases, J lost 9 bases, and 13 bases lay in between. The CDR3 consists of 12 residues. Sequencing used immunoSEQ multiplex PCR; TCRdb keeps in-frame clones, though not all of them. The sample contains around 180,000 clones, 74% of which appear only once. This record belongs to a study of blood T cell repertoires in COVID-19. Turning to the study itself: Specimens from acute and convalescent COVID-19 originated in the United States, Italy and Spain.

Sequences were obtained from peripheral blood. This TCR derives from an elderly woman with acute or convalescent COVID-19. The J gene is TRBJ2-1, the V gene TRBV30, with D maybe TRBD1 (5 bases). CDR3 residues: CAWTVGASEQFF. The CDR3 nucleotides are TGTGCCTGGACCGTTGGGGCTAGTGAGCAGTTCTTC. The entire variable domain, with the rest obtained from reference TRBV30 and TRBJ2-1, is as follows: SQTIHQWPATLVQPVGSPLSLECTVEGTSNPNLYWYRQAAGRGLQLLFYSVGIGQISSEVPQNLSASRPQDRQFILSSKKLLLSDSGFYLCAWTVGASEQFFGPGTRLTVL.